This TCR beta chain comes out of a study of T cell responses to AZD1222 COVID-19 vaccine. A note on this clone: No antigen is known for it.

General study results and limits: As reported, nearly half of all spike-specific TCRs target variant regions that are unmutated. Spike-specific TCR breadth and depth grew following two AZD1222 doses. Clonal diversity was possibly underestimated, and the donors were mostly white British, with more females. Just a handful of AZD1222 recipients were seropositive at baseline.

V dropped 4 bases and J dropped 0; count of bases not matched to a gene: 4. The CDR3 is made up of 14 amino acids. Germline V gene sequence: CDR1 SGHRS, CDR2 YFSETQ. The data were produced by immunoSEQ multiplex PCR, yet TCRdb's version contains in-frame clones alone and is incomplete. The sample has roughly 140,000 clones, approximately 88% seen once; the top ten hold about 15%. This receptor was taken from an adult in good health. This chain uses TRBV5-1 with TRBJ2-7; 7 nucleotides match TRBD1. The sample consisted of peripheral blood, taken on day 0 of AZD1222 vaccination. The CDR3, as DNA: TGCGCCAGCAGCGGGACAGTGGGCTCCTACGAGCAGTACTTC. Translated, it gives CASSGTVGSYEQYF.